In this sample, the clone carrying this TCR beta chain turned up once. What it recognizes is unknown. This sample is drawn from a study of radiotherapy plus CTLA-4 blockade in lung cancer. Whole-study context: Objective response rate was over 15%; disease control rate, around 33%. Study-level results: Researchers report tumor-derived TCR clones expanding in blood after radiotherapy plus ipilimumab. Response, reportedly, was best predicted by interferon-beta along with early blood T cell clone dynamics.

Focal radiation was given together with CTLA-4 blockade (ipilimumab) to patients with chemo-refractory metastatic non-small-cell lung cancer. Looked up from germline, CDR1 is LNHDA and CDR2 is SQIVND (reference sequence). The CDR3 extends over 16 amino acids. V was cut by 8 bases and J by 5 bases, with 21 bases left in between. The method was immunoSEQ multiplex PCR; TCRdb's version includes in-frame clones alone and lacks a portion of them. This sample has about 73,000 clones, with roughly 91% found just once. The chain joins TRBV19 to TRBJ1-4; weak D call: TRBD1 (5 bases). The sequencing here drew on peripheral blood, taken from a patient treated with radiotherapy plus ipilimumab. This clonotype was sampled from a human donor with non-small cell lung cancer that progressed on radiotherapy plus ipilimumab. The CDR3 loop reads CASCDTKGTQNEKLFF. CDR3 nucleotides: TGTGCCAGTTGCGACACCAAAGGGACCCAAAATGAAAAACTGTTTTTT.